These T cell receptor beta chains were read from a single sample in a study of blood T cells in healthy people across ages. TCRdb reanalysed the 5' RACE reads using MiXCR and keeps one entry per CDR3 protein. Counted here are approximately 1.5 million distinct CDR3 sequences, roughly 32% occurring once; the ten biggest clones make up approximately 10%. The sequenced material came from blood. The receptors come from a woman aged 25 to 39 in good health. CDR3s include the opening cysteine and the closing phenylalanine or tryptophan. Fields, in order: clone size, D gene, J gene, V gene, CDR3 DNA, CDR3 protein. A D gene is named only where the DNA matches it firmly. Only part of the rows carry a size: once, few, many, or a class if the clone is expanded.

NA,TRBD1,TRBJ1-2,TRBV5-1,TGCGCCAGCAGCTTGCCAGGGACAGGGCAACATGGCTACACCTTC,CASSLPGTGQHGYTF
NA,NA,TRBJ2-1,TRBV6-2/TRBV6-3,TGTGCCAGCATCAACGGGAGTTTGGGCTACAATGAGCAGTTCTTC,CASINGSLGYNEQFF
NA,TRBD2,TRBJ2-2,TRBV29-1,TGCAGCGTTCGGACTAGCGGGAGTTCTTCCGGGGAGCTGTTTTTT,CSVRTSGSSSGELFF
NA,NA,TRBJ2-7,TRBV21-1,TGTGCCGGCCCACCCCCGAGTGACAGACCCTACGAGCAGTACTTC,CAGPPPSDRPYEQYF
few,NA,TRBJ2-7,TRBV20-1,TGCAGTGCTAGCCCCATGTTAATGGGGGACTACGAGCAGTACTTC,CSASPMLMGDYEQYF
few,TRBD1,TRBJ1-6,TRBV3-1,TGTGCCAGCAGCCCGAAATGGACAGGCGATAATTCACCCCTCCACTTT,CASSPKWTGDNSPLHF
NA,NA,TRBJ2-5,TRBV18,TGTGCCAGCTCACGGTCAGCACAAGAGACCCAGTACTTC,CASSRSAQETQYF
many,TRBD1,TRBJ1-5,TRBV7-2,TGTGCCAGCAGCTTGGCAGGACAGGGGATAGATCAGCCCCAGCATTTT,CASSLAGQGIDQPQHF
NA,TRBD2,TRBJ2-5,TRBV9,TGTGCCAGCAGCGTCAGTGGGGACCTAGCGGGAGAGACCCAGTACTTC,CASSVSGDLAGETQYF
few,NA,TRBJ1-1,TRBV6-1,TGTGCCAGCAGTAATTATCCGGGTGGAGCTGAAGCTTTCTTT,CASSNYPGGAEAFF
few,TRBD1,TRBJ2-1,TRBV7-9,TGTGCCAGCAGCTTCCCGATCGGACAGGGGGCCTACAATGAGCAGTTCTTC,CASSFPIGQGAYNEQFF
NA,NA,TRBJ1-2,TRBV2,TGTGCCAGCAGTGACCGCCCCGGTATGGGGGGCTACACCTTC,CASSDRPGMGGYTF
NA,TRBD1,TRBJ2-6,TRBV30,TGTGCCTGGAGTGCTGGGACAGGGGGAAAAGGGGCCAACGTCCTGACTTTC,CAWSAGTGGKGANVLTF
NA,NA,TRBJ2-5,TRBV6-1,TGTGCCAGCAGTGAAGATCGGGGTGTTCAAGAGACCCAGTACTTC,CASSEDRGVQETQYF
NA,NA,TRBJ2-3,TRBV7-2,TGTGCCAGCAGCTCAGGGGGCGGGGGTCTCACAGATACGCAGTATTTT,CASSSGGGGLTDTQYF
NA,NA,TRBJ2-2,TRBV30,TGTGCCTGGAGTGTAGGGCGTGAGCTGTTTTTT,CAWSVGRELFF
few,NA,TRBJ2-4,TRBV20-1,TGCAGTGCTAGAGTGTCAGGTTTCGTAAGGGGCGAAGCCAAAAACATTCAGTACTTC,CSARVSGFVRGEAKNIQYF
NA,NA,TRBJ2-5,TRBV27,TGTGCCAGCAGTTTGGGCAGGGGGGTAGAGACCCAGTACTTC,CASSLGRGVETQYF
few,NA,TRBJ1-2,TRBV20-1,TGCAGTGCTAGAGATCCCTACCTCGGCGGCTATGGCTACACCTTC,CSARDPYLGGYGYTF
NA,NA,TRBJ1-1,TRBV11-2,TGTGCCAGCAGCTTAGTGGGGGGGAAGGCGAACACTGAAGCTTTCTTT,CASSLVGGKANTEAFF
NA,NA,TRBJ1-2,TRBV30,TGTGCCTGGAGGGAAGAGGGGGTATATGGCTACACCTTC,CAWREEGVYGYTF
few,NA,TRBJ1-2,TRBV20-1,TGCAGTGCATTTACCCCGGTTAACTATGGCTACACCTTC,CSAFTPVNYGYTF
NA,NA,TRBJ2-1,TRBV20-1,TGCAGTGCTAGCCCCGTCCTAGTGGGGGGGCCGGATGAGCAGTTCTTC,CSASPVLVGGPDEQFF
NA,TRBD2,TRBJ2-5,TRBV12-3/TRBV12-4,TGTGCCAGCAGTTCCCTAGCGGGAGGCCAACCGGAGGGGGAGACCCAGTACTTC,CASSSLAGGQPEGETQYF
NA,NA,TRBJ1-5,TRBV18,TGTGCCAGCTCACCTATACCTCTTACCAATCAGCCCCAGCATTTT,CASSPIPLTNQPQHF
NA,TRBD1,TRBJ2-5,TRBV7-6,TGTGCCAGCAGCCCCCATGGAAGGGGGCTTTTCCAAGAGACCCAGTACTTC,CASSPHGRGLFQETQYF
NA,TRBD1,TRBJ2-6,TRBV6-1,TGTGCCAGCGGAGGGACAGGGTACCTCTCTGGGGCCAACGTCCTGACTTTC,CASGGTGYLSGANVLTF
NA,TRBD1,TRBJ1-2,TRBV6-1,TGTGCCAGCTCTGGGTGGGCAGGGGGCTGGTATGGCTACACCTTC,CASSGWAGGWYGYTF
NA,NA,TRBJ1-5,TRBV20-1,TGCAGTGCTAACCGCGCGGGAGCCAATCAGCCCCAGCATTTT,CSANRAGANQPQHF
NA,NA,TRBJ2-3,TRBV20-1,TGCAGTGCCCAAGCTCAAACAGATACGCAGTATTTT,CSAQAQTDTQYF
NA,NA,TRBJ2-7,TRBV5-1,TGCGCCAGCAGTTCTTGGAGGCACGAGCAGTACTTC,CASSSWRHEQYF
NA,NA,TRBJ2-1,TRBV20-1,TGCAGTGCTAGCGCAGGGCACCAGGGAAGCGAGCAGTTCTTC,CSASAGHQGSEQFF
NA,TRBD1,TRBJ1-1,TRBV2,TGTGCCAGCAGTTTGCAGGGGGCTAGAACTGAAGCTTTCTTT,CASSLQGARTEAFF
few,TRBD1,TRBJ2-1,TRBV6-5,TGTGCCAGCAGCCGTGGACAGGGGTCGTACAATGAGCAGTTCTTC,CASSRGQGSYNEQFF
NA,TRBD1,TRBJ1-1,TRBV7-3,TGTGCCAGCAGCTTAGGACCGGGACAGGGTAACATGAACACTGAAGCTTTCTTT,CASSLGPGQGNMNTEAFF
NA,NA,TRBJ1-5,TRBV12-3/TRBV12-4,TGTGCCAGCGGTCGAGAGACAGGTTCCAATCAGCCCCAGCATTTT,CASGRETGSNQPQHF
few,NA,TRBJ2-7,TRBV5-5,TGTGCCAGCAGCTTTGGATTCAGCTCCTACGAGCAGTACTTC,CASSFGFSSYEQYF
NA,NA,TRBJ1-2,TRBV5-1,TGCGCCAGCAGGGACGGACAGAAAGAGGGCTACACCTTC,CASRDGQKEGYTF
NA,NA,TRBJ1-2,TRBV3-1,TGTGCCAGCAGCCAAGACATCTCAGGAGCTGCTGGCTACACCTTC,CASSQDISGAAGYTF
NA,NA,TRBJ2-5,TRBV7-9,TGTGCCAGCAGCACCGGGACCGGAGTTGTTTTAGGGACCCAGTACTTC,CASSTGTGVVLGTQYF
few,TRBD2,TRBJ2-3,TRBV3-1,TGTGCCAGCAGCCAAGATGGAGCGGGGCTCACAGATACGCAGTATTTT,CASSQDGAGLTDTQYF